Below, one T cell receptor (beta chain) is given with its context. The entry originates in a study of Ad26.COV2.S vaccination and SARS-CoV-2 variants. This sample's treatment: some 19 received Ad26.COV2.S at low or high dose, single or two shots; a few received placebo; per-sample allocation not given. The samples date from day 63 after the first vaccine or placebo injection. Sequencing used immunoSEQ multiplex PCR; TCRdb keeps in-frame clones, though not all of them. The sample holds roughly 680,000 clones, 70% to 90% seen once. V shed 3 bases and J shed 5 bases, with 6 bases lying between them. Per germline, CDR1 KGHDR and CDR2 SFDVKD. This CDR3 has 12 amino acids.

The origin of this receptor is a person aged 18-60 years who received the Ad26.COV2.S COVID-19 vaccine or a placebo. This chain links TRBV24-1 with TRBJ1-1, with unresolved D. The sequencing used peripheral blood, collected in a trial of Ad26.COV2.S vaccine versus placebo. In DNA, the CDR3 is TGTGCCACCAGTGATGGGCGGACTGAAGCTTTCTTT. Protein sequence: CATSDGRTEAFF.